Listed here are 29 T cell receptor beta chains from one sample, sequenced in a study of Graves' ophthalmopathy and Graves' hyperthyroidism. Beta-chain TCR CDR3 regions were amplified from RNA transcripts. HTBI primers served in a first-round RT-PCR, which a second-round multiplex PCR followed. TCRdb processed the multiplex PCR reads anew with MiXCR; each CDR3 protein has one entry. This sample has 150,000 to 200,000 distinct CDR3 sequences, with under 45% found just once. Sequenced material: peripheral blood. These receptors were taken from a man aged 25-45 years with Graves' ophthalmopathy.

This clonotype appeared many times. CDR3 bases: TGTGCCAGCAGTCCCACGGACCCAATCCACGAGCAGTACTTC. Translation gives CASSPTDPIHEQYF. The chain combines TRBV6-2 or TRBV6-3 with TRBJ2-7; D is unclear. The length of the CDR3 is 14 residues. Looked up from germline, CDR1 is MNHEY and CDR2 is SVGEGT. Trimming took off 5 bases at V and 5 bases at J, with 16 bases between the two ends.

This clonotype was observed at least ten times. V gene TRBV28 combines with J gene TRBJ1-1; a possible D gene is TRBD1 (6 bases). The germline V gene has CDR1 MDHEN and CDR2 SYDVKM. This CDR3 has 14 residues. V lost 6 bases and J lost 0, with 11 bases in between. The CDR3 bases are TGTGCCAGCAGCGGGGGCAGACTGAACACTGAAGCTTTCTTT. This translates into CASSGGRLNTEAFF. The full variable domain, with the rest looked up from reference TRBV28 and TRBJ1-1, is DVKVTQSSRYLVKRTGEKVFLECVQDMDHENMFWYRQDPGLGLRLIYFSYDVKMKEKGDIPEGYSVSREKKERFSLILESASTNQTSMYLCASSGGRLNTEAFFGQGTRLTVV.

This chain uses TRBV7-2 with TRBJ2-7; D call uncertain. V lost 3 bases to trimming and J lost 5 bases, with 11 bases between them. The CDR3 is made up of 13 amino acids. Germline V lookup: CDR1 SGHTA, CDR2 FQGNSA. The CDR3 sequence: CASSLELLHEQYF. CDR3 DNA sequence: TGTGCCAGCAGCTTGGAACTCCTCCACGAGCAGTACTTC.

V gene TRBV6-2 or TRBV6-3 combines with J gene TRBJ2-7, with D perhaps given as TRBD1 or TRBD2 (6 bases each). There are 14 residues in the CDR3. Germline-derived CDR1 and CDR2 are MNHEY and SVGEGT. Trimming took 6 bases from V and 2 from J, leaving 14 bases between them. This CDR3 is CASRRGDLPYEQYF. Here the CDR3 DNA reads TGTGCCAGCAGGAGGGGGGATCTTCCCTACGAGCAGTACTTC.

The V and J genes are TRBV6-2 or TRBV6-3 and TRBJ1-5; D uncertain. This CDR3 has 13 amino acids. Per germline, CDR1 MNHEY and CDR2 SVGEGT. V lost 8 bases and J 3 bases, leaving 11 bases between the germline ends. CDR3 region: CASSNPPNQPQHF. The CDR3 DNA reads as TGTGCCAGCTCAAACCCCCCCAATCAGCCCCAGCATTTT.

This clonotype was recorded many times. This chain uses TRBV3-1 with TRBJ1-5; TRBD1 might be the D (6 bases). V dropped 4 bases and J dropped 5 bases, with 15 bases sitting between them. Germline CDR1 and CDR2: LGHDT and YNNKEL (reference sequence). This CDR3 region has 15 residues. The CDR3 bases are TGTGCCAGCAGCCCGACGTCGGGGGCTCATCAGCCCCAGCATTTT. It encodes CASSPTSGAHQPQHF.

This clonotype was seen at least ten times. The chain combines TRBV6-5 with TRBJ2-7, with a possible D match to TRBD1 (6 bases). CDR3 length: 13 amino acids. Trimming left V 4 bases short and J 7 bases short, with 14 bases between. Germline V lookup: CDR1 MNHEY, CDR2 SVGAGI. CDR3 amino acids: CASSSGERGEQYF. In DNA form, the CDR3 reads TGTGCCAGCAGTTCAGGGGAACGTGGAGAGCAGTACTTC.

This sequence joins TRBV7-3 and TRBJ2-7, with a weak D call TRBD1 (5 bases). V lost 2 bases and J 7 bases, leaving 15 bases between the germline ends. Germline V gene lookup returns CDR1 SGHTA and CDR2 FQGTGA. The CDR3 is made up of 14 amino acids. CDR3 sequence reads: CASSLVSASGEQYF. The CDR3 DNA is TGTGCCAGCAGCTTAGTCTCCGCCTCAGGGGAGCAGTACTTC.

In its sample, this clonotype was seen many times. The CDR3 sequence is CASSFIPGELFF. CDR3 nucleotide sequence: TGTGCCAGCAGTTTTATCCCCGGGGAGCTGTTTTTT. V gene TRBV27 combines with J gene TRBJ2-2; D gene uncertain. The CDR3 covers 12 residues. Germline lookup yields CDR1 MNHEY and CDR2 SMNVEV (reference sequence). The V end lost 3 bases, the J end lost 6 bases, and 5 bases lay between the germline ends.

V and J are TRBV12-3 or TRBV12-4 and TRBJ2-2, with D possibly TRBD2 on 6 matching bases. The CDR3 has 14 residues. Trimming stripped 9 bases from V and 0 bases from J, with 11 bases between. Here the CDR3 reads CASRRGTNTGELFF. The CDR3 DNA reads TGTGCCAGTAGGAGGGGCACGAACACCGGGGAGCTGTTTTTT.

Ten or more counts support this clonotype. The V gene is TRBV20-1, the J gene TRBJ2-5; a possible D gene is TRBD1 (6 bases). Germline V gene sequence: CDR1 DFQATT, CDR2 SNEGSKA (reference sequence). This CDR3 is 15 amino acids long. The germline V and J ends were trimmed by 4 bases and 5 bases, with 20 bases remaining between them. DNA for the CDR3: TGCAGTGCTATCTACAGGGCGGGTGGATGGGAGACCCAGTACTTC. This codes for CSAIYRAGGWETQYF.

The V call is TRBV5-1, the J call TRBJ2-7, with D unclear. The germline gives CDR1 SGHRS, CDR2 YFSETQ. Trimming pared 3 bases from V and 4 bases from J, leaving 8 bases between. The CDR3 spans 12 residues. The chain's CDR3 is CASSSSDYEQYF. In nucleotides, the CDR3 is TGCGCCAGCAGCTCGTCGGATTACGAGCAGTACTTC. Variable domain in full (rest from reference TRBV5-1 and TRBJ2-7): KAGVTQTPRYLIKTRGQQVTLSCSPISGHRSVSWYQQTPGQGLQFLFEYFSETQRNKGNFPGRFSGRQFSNSRSEMNVSTLELGDSALYLCASSSSDYEQYFGPGTRLTVT.

The chain employs TRBV6-1 and TRBJ1-2; 8 bases are shared with TRBD1. From germline, CDR1 is MNHNS and CDR2 SASEGT. This CDR3 has 14 amino acids. J was trimmed by 3 bases and V by 6 bases; bases with no gene match: 6. The DNA of the CDR3 is TGTGCCAGCAGACCCTCAGGGGGCGACTATGGCTACACCTTC. Translating it yields CASRPSGGDYGYTF.

CDR3 DNA sequence: TGTGCCACCAGCAGAGTTAGGCTCAATCAGCCCCAGCATTTT. This translates into CATSRVRLNQPQHF. The rearrangement joins TRBV15 to TRBJ1-5; D is undetermined. Germline V CDR1 and CDR2: LNHNV, YYDKDF (reference sequence). V dropped 1 base and J dropped 3 bases, with 7 bases sitting between them. The CDR3 is made up of 14 amino acids.

The chain recombines TRBV20-1 with TRBJ2-4, with D perhaps TRBD1 (5 bases). V was trimmed by 1 base and J by 0 bases, leaving 10 bases between them. This CDR3 spans 15 amino acids. Per germline, CDR1 DFQATT and CDR2 SNEGSKA (reference sequence). CDR3: CSARVPGKAKNIQYF. DNA for the CDR3: TGCAGTGCTAGAGTACCAGGGAAAGCCAAAAACATTCAGTACTTC.

This chain uses TRBV6-5 with TRBJ2-7; D gene ambiguous. The CDR3 loop spans 12 amino acids. Germline lookup yields CDR1 MNHEY and CDR2 SVGAGI. The V gene lost 2 bases and the J gene lost 5 bases, with 7 bases spanning the gap. CDR3 amino acids: CASSYAADEQYF. CDR3 coding DNA: TGTGCCAGCAGTTACGCGGCTGACGAGCAGTACTTC.

V is TRBV25-1 and J is TRBJ1-2; D unresolved. Germline values: CDR1 MGHDK, CDR2 SYGVNS. V lost 0 bases and J lost 7, with 15 bases in between. This CDR3 comprises 15 residues. In DNA, the CDR3 is TGTGCCAGCAGTGAATATAACAGTGGGGAATCTGGCTACACCTTC. Amino acid sequence: CASSEYNSGESGYTF.

There are many counts of this clonotype. The rearrangement uses TRBV6-2 or TRBV6-3 and TRBJ1-5; TRBD1 matches 8 bases. CDR3 length: 15 amino acids. Unmatched junction bases numbered 6, after V lost 2 bases and J lost 6 bases. Germline V lookup: CDR1 MNHEY, CDR2 SVGEGT. The CDR3 sequence: CASSYGQGGGQPQHF. CDR3 DNA sequence: TGTGCCAGCAGTTACGGACAGGGTGGAGGTCAGCCCCAGCATTTT.

This clonotype was seen repeatedly, ten times or more. The rearrangement uses TRBV2 and TRBJ1-1, with D perhaps matching TRBD1 (6 bases). Germline loops: CDR1 SNHLY, CDR2 FYNNEI. Trimming removed 7 bases from V and 6 bases from J, with 12 bases in between. This CDR3 comprises 12 residues. For the CDR3, the DNA is TGTGCCAGCACCCAAGGGGGAGCTGAAGCTTTCTTT. Residues: CASTQGGAEAFF.

This clonotype was found many times. This chain uses TRBV30 with TRBJ1-2; TRBD1 aligns across 8 bases. CDR1 GTSNPN and CDR2 SVGIG come from the germline V gene (reference sequence). CDR3 length equals 13 residues. The trim removed 6 bases at V and 3 bases at J, leaving 6 bases unmatched. The CDR3 is CACRYRGYYGYTF. The CDR3 bases are TGTGCCTGCAGATACAGGGGGTACTATGGCTACACCTTC.

The sample holds many counts of this clonotype. This chain links TRBV30 with TRBJ2-5; the D gene is possibly TRBD2 (5 bases). Germline V gene lookup returns CDR1 GTSNPN and CDR2 SVGIG (reference sequence). The V end lost 2 bases, the J end lost 7 bases, and 14 bases lay between the germline ends. The CDR3 is made up of 13 amino acids. For the CDR3, the DNA is TGTGCCTGGAGTTATGAGGGTCCGGGGACCCAGTACTTC. This gives the protein CAWSYEGPGTQYF.

V and J are TRBV12-3 or TRBV12-4 and TRBJ1-5; 9 nucleotides agree with TRBD1. This CDR3 is built from 14 residues. With 3 bases clipped from V and 6 bases from J, the junction kept 3 bases outside the gene matches. CDR3 sequence reads: CASSFGTGSQPQHF. In nucleotides, the CDR3 is TGTGCCAGCAGTTTTGGGACAGGGAGTCAGCCCCAGCATTTT.

The chain combines TRBV28 with TRBJ2-2, with no clear D. The V end was cut by 3 bases, the J end by 5 bases, with 7 bases between. Germline assignment: CDR1 MDHEN and CDR2 SYDVKM. The length of the CDR3 is 13 residues. DNA of the CDR3: TGTGCCAGCAGTTTTTTTGAAACCGGGGAGCTGTTTTTT. Protein product: CASSFFETGELFF.

This clonotype has ten or more counts. The CDR3 DNA reads as TGTGCCAGCAGCACTCCAGGGGAGACTGAAGCTTTCTTT. This encodes CASSTPGETEAFF. The chain joins TRBV12-3 or TRBV12-4 to TRBJ1-1; a possible D gene is TRBD1 (6 bases). The CDR3 loop spans 13 amino acids. The V gene lost 6 bases and the J gene lost 5 bases, with 13 bases spanning the gap.

This clonotype showed up many times. The gene calls are TRBV30 and TRBJ2-7; possible D gene TRBD1, 5 bases. The CDR3 is 15 residues long. Germline CDR1 GTSNPN, CDR2 SVGIG (reference sequence). Trimming cost V 0 bases and J 3 bases, with 15 bases left between them. The CDR3 loop is CAWSVRGTGFYEQYF. The CDR3 DNA is TGTGCCTGGAGTGTACGCGGAACAGGTTTCTACGAGCAGTACTTC.

The V gene is TRBV6-1, the J gene TRBJ1-1, with D unclear. Trimming took 7 bases from V and 1 from J, leaving 16 bases between them. Germline values: CDR1 MNHNS, CDR2 SASEGT. This CDR3 contains 15 residues. The CDR3 coding sequence is TGTGCCAGCAACAAAGGTCTACAAGGGAACACTGAAGCTTTCTTT. Its translation: CASNKGLQGNTEAFF.

The chain joins TRBV5-1 to TRBJ2-5, with 7 bases fitting TRBD1. The length of the CDR3 is 16 residues. The ends lost 1 base at V and 4 bases at J; junction bases unmatched: 10. Germline-derived CDR1 and CDR2 are SGHRS and YFSETQ. In DNA form, the CDR3 reads TGCGCCAGCAGCTTGACGGTTTTACAGGGGCCAGAGACCCAGTACTTC. It encodes CASSLTVLQGPETQYF.

This clonotype was seen at least ten times. V gene TRBV6-2 or TRBV6-3 combines with J gene TRBJ1-1; the D gene is possibly TRBD1 (6 bases). Germline values: CDR1 MNHEY, CDR2 SVGEGT. Trimming removed 4 bases at V and 11 bases at J, with 17 bases between. The CDR3 length is 13 residues. The CDR3 sequence: CASSSGQRRVAFF. The CDR3, as DNA: TGTGCCAGCAGTTCTGGACAGCGACGTGTTGCTTTCTTT.

This clonotype was seen a handful of times. This chain joins TRBV12-3 or TRBV12-4 and TRBJ1-1; 8 nucleotides align to TRBD1. This CDR3 region has 13 residues. The V segment lost 6 bases and the J segment 1 base; nucleotides outside the gene matches: 1. The CDR3 bases are TGTGCCAGCAGAGGGACAGGGAACACTGAAGCTTTCTTT. It specifies CASRGTGNTEAFF.